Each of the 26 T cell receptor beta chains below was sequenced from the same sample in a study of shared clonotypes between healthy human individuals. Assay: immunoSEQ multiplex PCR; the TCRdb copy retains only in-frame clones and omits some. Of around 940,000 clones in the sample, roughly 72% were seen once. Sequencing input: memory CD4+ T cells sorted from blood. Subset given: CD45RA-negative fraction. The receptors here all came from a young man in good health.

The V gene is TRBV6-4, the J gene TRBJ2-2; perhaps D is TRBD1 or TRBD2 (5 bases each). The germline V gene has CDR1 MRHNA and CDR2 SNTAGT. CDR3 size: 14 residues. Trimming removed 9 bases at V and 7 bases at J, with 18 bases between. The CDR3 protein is CASPGPLRDGELFF. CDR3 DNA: TGTGCCAGTCCGGGACCCCTTAGGGACGGGGAGCTGTTTTTT.

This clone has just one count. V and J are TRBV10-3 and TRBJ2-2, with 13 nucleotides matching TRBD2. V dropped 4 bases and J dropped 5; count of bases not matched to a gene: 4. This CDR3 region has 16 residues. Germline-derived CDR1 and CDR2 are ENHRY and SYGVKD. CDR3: CAISGTSGSGTGELFF. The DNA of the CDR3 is TGTGCCATCAGTGGGACTAGCGGGAGTGGGACCGGGGAGCTGTTTTTT.

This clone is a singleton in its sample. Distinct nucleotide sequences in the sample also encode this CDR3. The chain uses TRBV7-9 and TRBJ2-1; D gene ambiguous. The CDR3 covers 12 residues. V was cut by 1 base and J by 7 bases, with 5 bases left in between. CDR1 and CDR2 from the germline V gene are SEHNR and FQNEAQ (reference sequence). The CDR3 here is CASSLVGNEQFF. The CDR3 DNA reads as TGTGCCAGCAGCTTAGTAGGGAATGAGCAGTTCTTC.

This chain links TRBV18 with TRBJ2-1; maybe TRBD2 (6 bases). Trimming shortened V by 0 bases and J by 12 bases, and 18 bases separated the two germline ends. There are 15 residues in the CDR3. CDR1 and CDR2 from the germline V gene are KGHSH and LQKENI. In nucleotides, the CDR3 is TGTGCCAGCTCACCACCCAGCAGGGAGGTTAGTCTGCAGTTCTTC. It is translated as CASSPPSREVSLQFF.

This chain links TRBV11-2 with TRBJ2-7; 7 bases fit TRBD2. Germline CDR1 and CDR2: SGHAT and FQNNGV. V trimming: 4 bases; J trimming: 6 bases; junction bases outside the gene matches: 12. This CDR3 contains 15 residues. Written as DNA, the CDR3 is TGTGCCAGCAGCTCCCAACTAGCGAAGGGAAGCGAGCAGTACTTC. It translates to CASSSQLAKGSEQYF.

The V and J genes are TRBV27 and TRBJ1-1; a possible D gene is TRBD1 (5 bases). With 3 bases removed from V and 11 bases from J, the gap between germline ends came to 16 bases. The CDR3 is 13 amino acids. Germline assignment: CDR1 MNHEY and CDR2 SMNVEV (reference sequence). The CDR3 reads CASSLSSGLMAFF. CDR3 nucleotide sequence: TGTGCCAGCAGTTTGTCCTCGGGACTCATGGCTTTCTTT.

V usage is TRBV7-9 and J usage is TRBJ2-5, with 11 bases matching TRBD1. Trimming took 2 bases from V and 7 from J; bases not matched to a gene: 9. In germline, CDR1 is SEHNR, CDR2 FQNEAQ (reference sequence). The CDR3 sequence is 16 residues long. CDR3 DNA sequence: TGTGCCAGCAGCTTACTCCGGGACAGGGGGGAAGGGACCCAGTACTTC. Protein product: CASSLLRDRGEGTQYF.

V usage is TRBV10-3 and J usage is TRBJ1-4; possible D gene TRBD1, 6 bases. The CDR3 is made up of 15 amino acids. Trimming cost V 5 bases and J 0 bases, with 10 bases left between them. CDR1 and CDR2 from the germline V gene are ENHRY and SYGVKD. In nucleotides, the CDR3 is TGTGCCATCAGTTCAGGGGCGGCAACTAATGAAAAACTGTTTTTT. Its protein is CAISSGAATNEKLFF.

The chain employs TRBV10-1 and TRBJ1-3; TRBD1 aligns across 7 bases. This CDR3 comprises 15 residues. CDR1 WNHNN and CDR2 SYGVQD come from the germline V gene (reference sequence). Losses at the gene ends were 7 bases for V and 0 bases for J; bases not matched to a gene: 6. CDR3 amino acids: CASTAGQASGNTIYF. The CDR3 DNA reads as TGCGCCAGCACCGCCGGACAGGCCTCTGGAAACACCATATATTTT.

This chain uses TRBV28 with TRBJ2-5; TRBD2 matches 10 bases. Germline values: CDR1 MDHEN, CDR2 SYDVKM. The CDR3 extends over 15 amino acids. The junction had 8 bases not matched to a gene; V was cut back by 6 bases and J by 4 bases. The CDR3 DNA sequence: TGTGCCAGCAGCCTCACTAGCGGGGCGGGAGAGACCCAGTACTTC. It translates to CASSLTSGAGETQYF.

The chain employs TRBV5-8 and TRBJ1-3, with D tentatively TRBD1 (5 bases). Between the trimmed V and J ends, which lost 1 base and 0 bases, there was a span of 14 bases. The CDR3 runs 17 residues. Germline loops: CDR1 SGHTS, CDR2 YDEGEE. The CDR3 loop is CASSLPRGENSGNTIYF. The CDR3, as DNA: TGTGCCAGCAGCTTGCCGCGGGGGGAAAACTCTGGAAACACCATATATTTT.

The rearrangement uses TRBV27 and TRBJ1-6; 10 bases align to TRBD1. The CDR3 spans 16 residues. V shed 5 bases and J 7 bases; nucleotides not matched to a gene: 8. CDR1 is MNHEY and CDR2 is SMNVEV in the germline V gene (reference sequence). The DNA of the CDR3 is TGTGCCAGCAGTCCCCGACAGGGGGCACCGAATTCACCCCTCCACTTT. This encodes CASSPRQGAPNSPLHF.

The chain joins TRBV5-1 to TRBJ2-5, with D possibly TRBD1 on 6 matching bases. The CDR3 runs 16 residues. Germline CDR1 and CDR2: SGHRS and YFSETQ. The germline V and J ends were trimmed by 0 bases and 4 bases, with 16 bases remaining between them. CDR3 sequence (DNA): TGCGCCAGCAGCTTGGTCCCTACGACAGGCGCAGAGACCCAGTACTTC. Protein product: CASSLVPTTGAETQYF.

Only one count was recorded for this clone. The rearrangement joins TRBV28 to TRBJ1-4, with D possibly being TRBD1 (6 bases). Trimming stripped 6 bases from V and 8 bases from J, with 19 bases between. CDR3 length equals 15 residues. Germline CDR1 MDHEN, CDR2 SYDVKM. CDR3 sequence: CASSSRRGLGEKLFF. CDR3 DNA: TGTGCCAGCAGCTCACGCAGGGGCTTAGGGGAAAAACTGTTTTTT.

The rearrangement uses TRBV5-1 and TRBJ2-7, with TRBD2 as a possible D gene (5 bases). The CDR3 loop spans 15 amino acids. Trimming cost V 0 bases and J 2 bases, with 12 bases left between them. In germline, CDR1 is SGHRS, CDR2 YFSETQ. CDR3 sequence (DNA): TGCGCCAGCAGCTTGGATGAGGGTTCGGCCTACGAGCAGTACTTC. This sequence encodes CASSLDEGSAYEQYF.

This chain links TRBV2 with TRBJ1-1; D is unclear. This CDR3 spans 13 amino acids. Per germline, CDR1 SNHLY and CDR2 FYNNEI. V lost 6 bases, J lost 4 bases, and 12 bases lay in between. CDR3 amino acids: CASRSDRGTEAFF. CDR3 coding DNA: TGTGCCAGCAGGTCGGATCGGGGCACTGAAGCTTTCTTT.

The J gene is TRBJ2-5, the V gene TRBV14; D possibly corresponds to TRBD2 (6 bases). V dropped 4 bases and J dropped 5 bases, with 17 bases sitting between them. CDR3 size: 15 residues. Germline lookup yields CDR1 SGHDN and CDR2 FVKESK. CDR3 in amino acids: CASSLVRGLGETQYF. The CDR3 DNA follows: TGTGCCAGCAGCCTCGTGCGGGGTCTAGGGGAGACCCAGTACTTC.

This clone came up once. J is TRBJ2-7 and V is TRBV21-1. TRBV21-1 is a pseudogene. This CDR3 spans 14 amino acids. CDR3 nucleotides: TGTGCCAGCACTCCGGGACGTACCTCCTACGAGCAGTACTTC. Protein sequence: CASTPGRTSYEQYF.

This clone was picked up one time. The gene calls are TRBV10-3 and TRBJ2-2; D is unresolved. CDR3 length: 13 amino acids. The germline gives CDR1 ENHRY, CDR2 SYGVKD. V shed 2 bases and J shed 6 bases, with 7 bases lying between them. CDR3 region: CAISEGQAGELFF. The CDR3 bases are TGTGCCATCAGTGAGGGGCAGGCCGGGGAGCTGTTTTTT.

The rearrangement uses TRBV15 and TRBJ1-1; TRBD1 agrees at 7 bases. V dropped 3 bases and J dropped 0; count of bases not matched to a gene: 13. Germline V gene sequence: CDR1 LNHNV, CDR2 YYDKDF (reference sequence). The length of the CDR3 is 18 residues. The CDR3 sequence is CATSRSVGTVFMNTEAFF. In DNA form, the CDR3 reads TGTGCCACCAGCAGGTCGGTGGGGACAGTTTTCATGAACACTGAAGCTTTCTTT.

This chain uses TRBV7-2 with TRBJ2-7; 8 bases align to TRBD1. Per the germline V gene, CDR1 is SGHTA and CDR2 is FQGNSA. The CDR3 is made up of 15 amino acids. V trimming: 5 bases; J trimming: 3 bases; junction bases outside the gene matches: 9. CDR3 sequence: CASSPMDGQGYEQYF. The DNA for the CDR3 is TGTGCCAGCAGCCCAATGGATGGACAGGGCTACGAGCAGTACTTC.

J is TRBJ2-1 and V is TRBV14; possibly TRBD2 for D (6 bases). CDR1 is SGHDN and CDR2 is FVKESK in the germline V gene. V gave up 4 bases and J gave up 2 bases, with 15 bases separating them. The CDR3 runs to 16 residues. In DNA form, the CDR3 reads TGTGCCAGCAGCCCCTTTGAAGGAGGGCCCTACAATGAGCAGTTCTTC. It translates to CASSPFEGGPYNEQFF.

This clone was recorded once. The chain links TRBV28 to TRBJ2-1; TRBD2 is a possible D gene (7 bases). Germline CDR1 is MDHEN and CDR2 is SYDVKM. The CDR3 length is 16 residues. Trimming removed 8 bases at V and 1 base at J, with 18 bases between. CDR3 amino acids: CASGASGGVSYNEQFF. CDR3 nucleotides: TGTGCCAGCGGGGCCTCGGGGGGCGTATCCTACAATGAGCAGTTCTTC.

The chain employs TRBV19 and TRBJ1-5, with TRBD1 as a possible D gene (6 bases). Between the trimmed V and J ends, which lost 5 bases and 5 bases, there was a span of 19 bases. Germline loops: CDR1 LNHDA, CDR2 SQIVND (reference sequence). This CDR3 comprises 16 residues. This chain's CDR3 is CASSQEVQGRHQPQHF. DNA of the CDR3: TGTGCCAGTAGTCAAGAGGTGCAGGGGAGGCATCAGCCCCAGCATTTT.

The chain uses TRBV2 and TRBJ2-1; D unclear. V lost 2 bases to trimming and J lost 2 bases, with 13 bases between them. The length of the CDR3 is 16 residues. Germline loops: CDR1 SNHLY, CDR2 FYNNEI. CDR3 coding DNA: TGTGCCAGCAGTGAACTAGGTCCGGCCCCCTACAATGAGCAGTTCTTC. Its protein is CASSELGPAPYNEQFF.

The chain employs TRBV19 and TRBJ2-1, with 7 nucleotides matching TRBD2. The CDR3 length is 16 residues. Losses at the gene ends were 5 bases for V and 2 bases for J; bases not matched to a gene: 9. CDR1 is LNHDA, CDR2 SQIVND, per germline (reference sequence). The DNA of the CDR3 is TGTGCCAGTAGTTTGTGGGGGGGTACCACCTACAATGAGCAGTTCTTC. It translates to CASSLWGGTTYNEQFF.